One sample yielded the 27 T cell receptor beta chains listed below, sequenced in a study of blood T cell repertoires in COVID-19 (dated by TCRdb to the early 2020s). Library generation was performed with the immunoSEQ multiplex PCR assay. TCRdb took over this immuneACCESS table, retaining in-frame rearrangements with V and J assigned. Such tables are incomplete; in checked studies, under half of the missing clones stem from an unresolved V gene, and the remainder is unexplained. The sample table shows about 140,000 clones, and about 87% are seen once. In total, the top ten clones hold more than 9% of the sample. The material sequenced was peripheral blood. These receptors all come from a man aged 55 to 69 with active or convalescent COVID-19.

The chain carries TRBV5-1 and TRBJ1-4; 9 bases agree with TRBD1. The CDR3 covers 17 residues. Per germline, CDR1 SGHRS and CDR2 YFSETQ. With V trimmed by 1 base and J by 7 bases, 11 bases remained unmatched. The DNA of the CDR3 is TGCGCCAGCAGCTTGACTTTTTCGGGACAGGGTATTGAAAAACTGTTTTTT. Translating it yields CASSLTFSGQGIEKLFF.

The gene calls are TRBV7-2 and TRBJ2-1; 13 bases are shared with TRBD2. Germline-derived CDR1 and CDR2 are SGHTA and FQGNSA. With 3 bases clipped from V and 8 bases from J, the junction kept 4 bases outside the gene matches. The CDR3 sequence is 15 residues long. The CDR3 DNA sequence: TGTGCCAGCAGCTTGACTAGCGGGAGGATCCATGAGCAGTTCTTC. Residues: CASSLTSGRIHEQFF.

The V call is TRBV7-6, the J call TRBJ2-7; 7 nucleotides line up with TRBD2. J gave up 0 bases and V 1 base, and 3 bases lay outside the gene matches. The CDR3 contains 15 residues. Germline V CDR1 and CDR2: SGHVS, FNYEAQ. CDR3 in amino acids: CASSLGGTTSYEQYF. The DNA of the CDR3 is TGTGCCAGCAGCTTAGGAGGGACTACCTCCTACGAGCAGTACTTC.

V usage is TRBV10-3 and J usage is TRBJ2-5; possibly TRBD2 for D (7 bases). Deletions cut 6 bases from V and 5 bases from J, with 13 bases between. Germline V gene data show CDR1 as ENHRY and CDR2 as SYGVKD. CDR3 length: 13 residues. The CDR3 nucleotides are TGTGCCATCAGCCCGGGGGGCTGGGAGACCCAGTACTTC. Its protein is CAISPGGWETQYF.

V gene TRBV28 combines with J gene TRBJ2-1; D is unclear. The V end lost 2 bases, the J end lost 12 bases, and 11 bases lay between the germline ends. The CDR3 has 12 residues. Germline-derived CDR1 and CDR2 are MDHEN and SYDVKM. In nucleotides, the CDR3 is TGTGCCAGCAGTTTAGAAGCGAGAGGGCAGTTCTTC. This encodes CASSLEARGQFF.

The CDR3 DNA reads as TGTGCCAGCAGCTTCCGGCTAGCGGGAGGCGTCAGCAATGAGCAGTTCTTC. Protein product: CASSFRLAGGVSNEQFF. J is TRBJ2-1 and V is TRBV11-2; 11 bases are shared with TRBD2. After removal of 3 bases from V and 6 bases from J, the junction contained 10 bases not matched to a gene. The CDR3 contains 17 residues. Germline V gene lookup returns CDR1 SGHAT and CDR2 FQNNGV. Based on the CDR3 plus reference TRBV11-2 and TRBJ2-1, the full variable domain is EAGVAQSPRYKIIEKRQSVAFWCNPISGHATLYWYQQILGQGPKLLIQFQNNGVVDDSQLPKDRFSAERLKGVDSTLKIQPAKLEDSAVYLCASSFRLAGGVSNEQFFGPGTRLTVL.

The rearrangement joins TRBV29-1 to TRBJ2-6, with D perhaps TRBD1 (5 bases). The CDR3 has 14 residues. CDR1 is SQVTM and CDR2 is ANQGSEA in the germline V gene. V was cut by 5 bases and J by 4 bases, with 12 bases left in between. The CDR3 DNA sequence: TGCAGCGTTCATGTGTCAGGGGGGGCCAACGTCCTGACTTTC. This encodes CSVHVSGGANVLTF.

V is TRBV5-1 and J is TRBJ2-2, with TRBD1 matching 10 bases. Trimming took 0 bases from V and 0 from J; bases not matched to a gene: 2. CDR3 length equals 17 residues. Germline CDR1 and CDR2: SGHRS and YFSETQ. The CDR3 nucleotides are TGCGCCAGCAGCTTGGGACAGGGGGCTTCGAACACCGGGGAGCTGTTTTTT. Translated: CASSLGQGASNTGELFF.

The gene calls are TRBV7-2 and TRBJ2-1; D not certain. Germline CDR1 reads SGHTA; CDR2 reads FQGNSA. The CDR3 extends over 11 amino acids. Between the trimmed V and J ends, which lost 0 bases and 9 bases, there was a span of 3 bases. The CDR3 DNA reads TGTGCCAGCAGCTTAGCGGCTGAGCAGTTCTTC. Its translation: CASSLAAEQFF.

The chain joins TRBV3-1 (or the pseudogene TRBV3-2) to TRBJ2-3, with a possible D match to TRBD2 (6 bases). With 3 bases removed from V and 2 bases from J, the gap between germline ends came to 15 bases. The CDR3 is 16 residues long. CDR1 is LGHDT, CDR2 YNNKEL, per germline (reference sequence). The CDR3 DNA sequence: TGTGCCAGCAGCCAGGATCCGGGACTGTACACAGATACGCAGTATTTT. Protein product: CASSQDPGLYTDTQYF.

The rearrangement links TRBV28 to TRBJ1-1; 7 nucleotides agree with TRBD1. This CDR3 has 16 amino acids. Per the germline V gene, CDR1 is MDHEN and CDR2 is SYDVKM. The V and J ends lost 4 bases and 0 bases, in that order; junction bases with no gene match: 8. The CDR3 region has the DNA TGTGCCAGCAGTTCTCCGGGACAGATGATGAACACTGAAGCTTTCTTT. Amino acids: CASSSPGQMMNTEAFF.

V is TRBV29-1 and J is TRBJ1-2, with no clear D. This CDR3 spans 11 amino acids. Germline assignment: CDR1 SQVTM and CDR2 ANQGSEA. Deletions cut 7 bases from V and 7 bases from J, with 13 bases between. The CDR3 region is CSAPGLGGYTF. Here the CDR3 DNA reads TGCAGCGCCCCCGGGTTAGGTGGCTACACCTTC.

This chain joins TRBV5-1 and TRBJ2-1, with 10 bases lining up with TRBD1. Germline V lookup: CDR1 SGHRS, CDR2 YFSETQ. After removal of 4 bases from V and 2 bases from J, the junction contained 3 bases not matched to a gene. CDR3 length: 15 residues. The CDR3 reads CASSPGQGAYNEQFF. CDR3 bases: TGCGCCAGCAGCCCTGGACAGGGGGCCTACAATGAGCAGTTCTTC.

CDR3 amino acids: CASSKNPGLAGGNEQFF. CDR3 DNA: TGTGCCAGCAGTAAAAACCCGGGACTAGCGGGAGGTAATGAGCAGTTCTTC. The chain uses TRBV6-4 and TRBJ2-1, with 15 bases aligning to TRBD2. The trim removed 5 bases at V and 7 bases at J, leaving 9 bases unmatched. The CDR3 is made up of 17 amino acids. CDR1 is MRHNA, CDR2 SNTAGT, per germline.

The genes are TRBV12-3 or TRBV12-4 and TRBJ1-2; TRBD1 is a possible D gene (6 bases). The CDR3 spans 13 residues. V was shortened by 9 bases and J by 8 bases, with 19 bases between the two germline ends. CDR3 region: CASGDRWIGGYTF. DNA of the CDR3: TGTGCCAGTGGTGACAGGTGGATAGGAGGCTACACCTTC.

The genes are TRBV2 and TRBJ1-5, with 7 nucleotides matching TRBD1. Germline V gives CDR1 SNHLY, CDR2 FYNNEI. V lost 0 bases and J lost 7; bases outside the gene matches: 6. The CDR3 is 15 amino acids. The CDR3, as DNA: TGTGCCAGCAGTGAAGCGTGGGGACAGTTGCAGCCCCAGCATTTT. Encoded protein: CASSEAWGQLQPQHF.

V is TRBV7-3 and J is TRBJ2-3, with TRBD2 identical over 7 bases. Germline loops: CDR1 SGHTA, CDR2 FQGTGA. The length of the CDR3 is 15 residues. V was pared by 5 bases and J by 6 bases, with 11 bases of the junction left unmatched. This chain's CDR3 is CASSTNGAGVDTQYF. Written as DNA, the CDR3 is TGTGCCAGCAGCACTAACGGGGCGGGAGTGGATACGCAGTATTTT.

The rearrangement joins TRBV19 to TRBJ2-6, with TRBD1 matching over 7 bases. The CDR3 totals 15 residues. After removal of 5 bases from V and 3 bases from J, the junction contained 4 bases not matched to a gene. From germline, CDR1 is LNHDA and CDR2 SQIVND (reference sequence). The CDR3 spells CASSADRDGANVLTF. The CDR3 nucleotides are TGTGCCAGTAGTGCTGACAGGGATGGGGCCAACGTCCTGACTTTC.

The chain combines TRBV9 with TRBJ2-7, with TRBD1 matching 8 bases. Germline V gene sequence: CDR1 SGDLS, CDR2 YYNGEE. The CDR3 spans 15 residues. Unmatched junction bases numbered 5, after V lost 0 bases and J lost 3 bases. Here the CDR3 DNA reads TGTGCCAGCAGCGTAGGACAGGGGTTTGTCTACGAGCAGTACTTC. This gives the protein CASSVGQGFVYEQYF.

V and J are TRBV19 and TRBJ1-4; tentatively, D is TRBD1 (6 bases). CDR1 and CDR2 from the germline V gene are LNHDA and SQIVND (reference sequence). Deletions cut 6 bases from V and 0 bases from J, with 14 bases between. CDR3 length equals 16 residues. The CDR3 nucleotides are TGTGCCAGTAGCCCTCAGGGGATTGCAACTAATGAAAAACTGTTTTTT. Its protein is CASSPQGIATNEKLFF.

The J gene is TRBJ1-6, the V gene TRBV30, with 7 nucleotides matching TRBD1. This CDR3 spans 15 amino acids. The junction had 6 bases not matched to a gene; V was cut back by 1 base and J by 6 bases. The V gene's germline CDR1 is GTSNPN and CDR2 SVGIG (reference sequence). The CDR3 protein is CAWSGRRQGNSPLHF. CDR3 DNA sequence: TGTGCCTGGAGTGGCCGGCGACAGGGTAATTCACCCCTCCACTTT.

With regard to this clone: Other DNA sequences in the sample encode the same CDR3. Here the CDR3 DNA reads TGTGCCAGCAGCGTAGACAGGGGCTACGAGCAGTACTTC. This sequence encodes CASSVDRGYEQYF. The V gene is TRBV9, the J gene TRBJ2-7, with 7 bases matching TRBD1. The CDR3 totals 13 residues. The germline V gene has CDR1 SGDLS and CDR2 YYNGEE. V gave up 0 bases and J gave up 3 bases; unmatched junction bases: 0.

This rearrangement joins TRBV28 to TRBJ2-5; a weak D match, TRBD1 (8 bases). V gave up 1 base and J gave up 4 bases, with 19 bases separating them. This CDR3 is built from 17 residues. Germline V lookup: CDR1 MDHEN, CDR2 SYDVKM. CDR3 nucleotides: TGTGCCAGCAGTTTATTTCGGACAGGGAGGGTCGGAGAGACCCAGTACTTC. It specifies CASSLFRTGRVGETQYF.

In DNA form, the CDR3 reads TGCGCCAGCAGCTCGCGGACTAGCGGGAGCTACAATGAGCAGTTCTTC. Translating gives CASSSRTSGSYNEQFF. The J gene is TRBJ2-1, the V gene TRBV4-1; 13 nucleotides line up with TRBD2. Looked up from germline, CDR1 is MGHRA and CDR2 is YSYEKL. The CDR3 has 16 amino acids. V was clipped by 5 bases and J by 3 bases; unmatched bases: 4.

The chain is built from TRBV18 and TRBJ1-5; 10 bases fit TRBD1. CDR3 length: 15 amino acids. Trimming cost V 3 bases and J 6 bases; bases outside gene matches: 5. Germline assignment: CDR1 KGHSH and CDR2 LQKENI. CDR3: CASSPLGTGVQPQHF. The CDR3, as DNA: TGTGCCAGCTCACCGCTCGGGACAGGGGTTCAGCCCCAGCATTTT.

V usage is TRBV29-1 and J usage is TRBJ2-3, with 8 bases that match TRBD2. The CDR3 covers 15 residues. Germline V gene data show CDR1 as SQVTM and CDR2 as ANQGSEA. V dropped 5 bases and J dropped 2; count of bases not matched to a gene: 9. The CDR3 DNA reads TGCAGCGTTAGACCAGAGCGGGAGCACACAGATACGCAGTATTTT. Residues: CSVRPEREHTDTQYF.

This chain joins TRBV28 and TRBJ2-1; 10 bases are shared with TRBD1. The trim removed 6 bases at V and 4 bases at J, leaving 6 bases unmatched. The CDR3 covers 15 residues. Per germline, CDR1 MDHEN and CDR2 SYDVKM. The CDR3 DNA reads TGTGCCAGCAGGTTGGGACAGGGGTTTTACAATGAGCAGTTCTTC. The encoded protein is CASRLGQGFYNEQFF.